A selection of T cell receptor beta chains follows, all from one sample in a study of blood T cell repertoires in COVID-19. Assay used: immunoSEQ multiplex PCR; TCRdb lists only in-frame clones, some missing. The sample lists under 200,000 clones; roughly 80% were seen once. The sample taken for sequencing was PBMCs or T cells enriched from blood (not recorded which). Receptors originate from a woman between 40 and 55 years old with acute COVID-19. Each CDR3 is given with its conserved first and last residue. The order of the fields is D gene, clone size, V gene, J gene, CDR3 DNA, CDR3 protein. A D gene is named only where the DNA matches it firmly. Some rows have no size entry. The others give once, few or many, or a class for an expanded clone.

D gene: TRBD1; clone size: once; V gene: TRBV6-5; J gene: TRBJ1-6; CDR3 DNA: TGTGCCAGCACTCCCTCGGGACAGGGGGTTTCACCCCTCCACTTT; CDR3 protein: CASTPSGQGVSPLHF
D gene: -; clone size: few; V gene: TRBV5-1; J gene: TRBJ2-5; CDR3 DNA: TGCGCCAGCAGCTTACCCGACCCGGGGGAGACCCAGTACTTC; CDR3 protein: CASSLPDPGETQYF
D gene: TRBD1; clone size: -; V gene: TRBV7-9; J gene: TRBJ2-1; CDR3 DNA: TGTGCCAGCCAAGTGCCGGGACAGGGCAATGAGCAGTTCTTC; CDR3 protein: CASQVPGQGNEQFF
D gene: -; clone size: few; V gene: TRBV15; J gene: TRBJ2-2; CDR3 DNA: TGTGCCACCAGCCGTAATCTAGAGAACACCGGGGAGCTGTTTTTT; CDR3 protein: CATSRNLENTGELFF
D gene: -; clone size: -; V gene: TRBV3-1/TRBV3-2; J gene: TRBJ1-2; CDR3 DNA: TGTGCCAGCAGCTCCCAGGGCTATGGCTACACCTTC; CDR3 protein: CASSSQGYGYTF
D gene: TRBD2; clone size: once; V gene: TRBV2; J gene: TRBJ2-3; CDR3 DNA: TGTGCCAGCAGTCGGACTAGCGGGGTGGGAGATACGCAGTATTTT; CDR3 protein: CASSRTSGVGDTQYF
D gene: TRBD2; clone size: -; V gene: TRBV12-5; J gene: TRBJ2-3; CDR3 DNA: TGTGCTAGTGGCCTTGGACTAGCTGGAGATACGCAGTATTTT; CDR3 protein: CASGLGLAGDTQYF
D gene: TRBD1; clone size: -; V gene: TRBV7-2; J gene: TRBJ1-4; CDR3 DNA: TGTGCCAGCAGCTCTCTACCGGGACAGGGGGCGGAAAAACTGTTTTTT; CDR3 protein: CASSSLPGQGAEKLFF
D gene: -; clone size: few; V gene: TRBV19; J gene: TRBJ1-3; CDR3 DNA: TGTGCCAGTAGCGGGACAATTAGGTTTGGAAACACCATATATTTT; CDR3 protein: CASSGTIRFGNTIYF
D gene: -; clone size: -; V gene: TRBV5-1; J gene: TRBJ1-1; CDR3 DNA: TGCGCCAGCGCGGGGGGGGCTGAGTCAGTTGAAGCTTTCTTT; CDR3 protein: CASAGGAESVEAFF
D gene: -; clone size: -; V gene: TRBV7-2; J gene: TRBJ2-5; CDR3 DNA: TGTGCCAGCAGCTTGGCGGGGAAAGAGACCCAGTACTTC; CDR3 protein: CASSLAGKETQYF
D gene: TRBD1; clone size: medium-sized; V gene: TRBV15; J gene: TRBJ2-4; CDR3 DNA: TGTGCCACCAGCAGAATCACAGGGGTAGGAAACATTCAGTACTTC; CDR3 protein: CATSRITGVGNIQYF
D gene: -; clone size: -; V gene: TRBV12-3/TRBV12-4; J gene: TRBJ1-3; CDR3 DNA: TGTGCCAGCAGGACCGGGAGAAACACCATATATTTT; CDR3 protein: CASRTGRNTIYF
D gene: TRBD2; clone size: -; V gene: TRBV6-4; J gene: TRBJ2-1; CDR3 DNA: TGTGCCAGGGGGTTTCCGGGACTAGCGGGAGTGTACAATGAGCAGTTCTTC; CDR3 protein: CARGFPGLAGVYNEQFF
D gene: -; clone size: -; V gene: TRBV7-9; J gene: TRBJ2-3; CDR3 DNA: TGTGCCAGCAGCCTTCCGTCGAGGGCCATAGGCACAGATACGCAGTATTTT; CDR3 protein: CASSLPSRAIGTDTQYF
D gene: TRBD1; clone size: -; V gene: TRBV12-3/TRBV12-4; J gene: TRBJ1-2; CDR3 DNA: TGTGCCAGCAGTTTAGGGGACAGGGTTGGCTACACCTTC; CDR3 protein: CASSLGDRVGYTF
D gene: TRBD2; clone size: -; V gene: TRBV6-5; J gene: TRBJ2-7; CDR3 DNA: TGTGCCAGCAGTTACTCGTGGGAGGGAGAGCAGTACTTC; CDR3 protein: CASSYSWEGEQYF
D gene: -; clone size: -; V gene: TRBV9; J gene: TRBJ2-1; CDR3 DNA: TGTGCCAGCGGGGGGACTGTCAATGAGCAGTTCTTC; CDR3 protein: CASGGTVNEQFF
D gene: TRBD1; clone size: -; V gene: TRBV12-3/TRBV12-4; J gene: TRBJ2-7; CDR3 DNA: TGTGCCAGCACCGACAGGGAAGCCGAGCAGTACTTC; CDR3 protein: CASTDREAEQYF
D gene: TRBD2; clone size: -; V gene: TRBV12-3/TRBV12-4; J gene: TRBJ2-1; CDR3 DNA: TGTGCCAGCAGTTCCCAAAGCGGGGGAGGGTTCTTC; CDR3 protein: CASSSQSGGGFF
D gene: -; clone size: -; V gene: TRBV12-3/TRBV12-4; J gene: TRBJ1-2; CDR3 DNA: TGTGCCAGCAGTTTAAACAGCCCCTATGGCTACACCTTC; CDR3 protein: CASSLNSPYGYTF
D gene: -; clone size: -; V gene: TRBV7-2; J gene: TRBJ1-6; CDR3 DNA: TGTGCCAGCAGCTCAGGCCAGGTGGAATCACCCCTCCACTTT; CDR3 protein: CASSSGQVESPLHF
D gene: -; clone size: -; V gene: TRBV9; J gene: TRBJ1-3; CDR3 DNA: TGTGCCAGCAGCGTTGGTCAGCAGCGCTCTGGAAACACCATATATTTT; CDR3 protein: CASSVGQQRSGNTIYF
D gene: -; clone size: -; V gene: TRBV7-2; J gene: TRBJ2-1; CDR3 DNA: TGTGCCAGCAGCGAAAGGGGCTCCTACAATGAGCAGTTCTTC; CDR3 protein: CASSERGSYNEQFF
D gene: -; clone size: -; V gene: TRBV5-1; J gene: TRBJ1-1; CDR3 DNA: TGCGCCAGCAGCCTGGGGGGCGGACAGAAAGCTTTCTTT; CDR3 protein: CASSLGGGQKAFF
D gene: -; clone size: -; V gene: TRBV5-1; J gene: TRBJ1-1; CDR3 DNA: TGCGCCAGCAGCGAGCGGGAGACTGTAGGCACTGAAGCTTTCTTT; CDR3 protein: CASSERETVGTEAFF
D gene: -; clone size: many; V gene: TRBV10-3; J gene: TRBJ1-3; CDR3 DNA: TGTGCCATCAGCATGGCCCCTGGCTCTGGAAACACCATATATTTT; CDR3 protein: CAISMAPGSGNTIYF
D gene: -; clone size: few; V gene: TRBV6-6; J gene: TRBJ2-7; CDR3 DNA: TGTGCCAGCAGTTCATCACAGGGATCGAGGCAGTACTTC; CDR3 protein: CASSSSQGSRQYF
D gene: -; clone size: once; V gene: TRBV27; J gene: TRBJ1-6; CDR3 DNA: TGTGCCAGCAGTCCCTCCCCCATACAGGGATTCGGTTCACCCCTCCACTTT; CDR3 protein: CASSPSPIQGFGSPLHF
D gene: TRBD2; clone size: -; V gene: TRBV2; J gene: TRBJ2-1; CDR3 DNA: TGTGCCAGCAGTGCAGGACTAGCGGGAGTCGATGAGCAGTTCTTC; CDR3 protein: CASSAGLAGVDEQFF
D gene: -; clone size: -; V gene: TRBV6-5; J gene: TRBJ1-4; CDR3 DNA: TGTGCCAGCAGAGGACAGCATAATGAAAAACTGTTTTTT; CDR3 protein: CASRGQHNEKLFF
D gene: TRBD1; clone size: -; V gene: TRBV30; J gene: TRBJ1-2; CDR3 DNA: TGTGCCTGGAGCGTAGACAGGGGTTTCGGCTACACCTTC; CDR3 protein: CAWSVDRGFGYTF
D gene: TRBD2; clone size: many; V gene: TRBV5-1; J gene: TRBJ2-5; CDR3 DNA: TGCGCCAGCAGCTTGGAGGTAGCGGGAGGATGGGAGACCCAGTACTTC; CDR3 protein: CASSLEVAGGWETQYF
D gene: TRBD2; clone size: -; V gene: TRBV19; J gene: TRBJ2-1; CDR3 DNA: TGTGCCAGTAGTAGCGGGAGTCCCTACAATGAGCAGTTCTTC; CDR3 protein: CASSSGSPYNEQFF
D gene: -; clone size: -; V gene: TRBV5-8; J gene: TRBJ2-3; CDR3 DNA: TGTGCCAGCAGCCCTGGACTCTACGGGACAGATACGCAGTATTTT; CDR3 protein: CASSPGLYGTDTQYF
D gene: -; clone size: -; V gene: TRBV5-1; J gene: TRBJ1-6; CDR3 DNA: TGCGCCAGCAGCTTGGGACGATCGGGGAATTCACCCCTCCACTTT; CDR3 protein: CASSLGRSGNSPLHF
D gene: -; clone size: few; V gene: TRBV18; J gene: TRBJ1-6; CDR3 DNA: TGTGCCAGCTCACCCGTTCAAGGGCGAGGGAACTATAATTCACCCCTCCACTTT; CDR3 protein: CASSPVQGRGNYNSPLHF
D gene: -; clone size: -; V gene: TRBV19; J gene: TRBJ2-4; CDR3 DNA: TGTGCCAGTAGTTTTGCTGTCCGGCAGGGGTTTCAGTACTTC; CDR3 protein: CASSFAVRQGFQYF
D gene: TRBD2; clone size: -; V gene: TRBV15; J gene: TRBJ2-7; CDR3 DNA: TGTGCCGCTGCTGCGGGAGAGTCCTACGAGCAGTACTTC; CDR3 protein: CAAAAGESYEQYF